The text below deals with one T cell receptor beta chain. Its matching antigen is unknown. The V and J ends lost 4 bases and 1 base respectively, with 8 bases between them. Germline V gene lookup returns CDR1 SNHLY and CDR2 FYNNEI. This CDR3 is 15 amino acids long. The authors split each subset's genomic DNA evenly across several immunoSEQ plates. The unsorted PBMC replicate PCRs were performed with 300 to 350 ng DNA, tens of thousands of T cell genomes. In the source study's methods: Filtering differed because ImmunoSEQ produced junction-only sequences that carried no quality scores. Libraries were prepared by immunoSEQ multiplex PCR; TCRdb keeps only in-frame clonotypes and omits some of them. V and J calls and clone size are copied from that table; D and trimming were computed from the DNA. The sample lists fewer than 550,000 clones; roughly 85% were seen once. This specimen comes from a study of shared clonotypes between healthy human individuals. General study points: In having few donors, the study represented limited genetic and exposure-history diversity.

The sequenced sample was PBMCs. The sequence came from a woman between 35 and 50 years old in good health. Some clones in this sample may be carry-over from other donors' samples. The chain carries TRBV2 and TRBJ2-6, with a possible D match to TRBD2 (5 bases). CDR3 residues: CASSVTGSGANVLTF. CDR3 DNA sequence: TGTGCCAGCAGTGTGACGGGGTCTGGGGCCAACGTCCTGACTTTC. Full variable domain (rest looked up from reference TRBV2 and TRBJ2-6): EPEVTQTPSHQVTQMGQEVILRCVPISNHLYFYWYRQILGQKVEFLVSFYNNEISEKSEIFDDQFSVERPDGSNFTLKIRSTKLEDSAMYFCASSVTGSGANVLTFGAGSRLTVL.